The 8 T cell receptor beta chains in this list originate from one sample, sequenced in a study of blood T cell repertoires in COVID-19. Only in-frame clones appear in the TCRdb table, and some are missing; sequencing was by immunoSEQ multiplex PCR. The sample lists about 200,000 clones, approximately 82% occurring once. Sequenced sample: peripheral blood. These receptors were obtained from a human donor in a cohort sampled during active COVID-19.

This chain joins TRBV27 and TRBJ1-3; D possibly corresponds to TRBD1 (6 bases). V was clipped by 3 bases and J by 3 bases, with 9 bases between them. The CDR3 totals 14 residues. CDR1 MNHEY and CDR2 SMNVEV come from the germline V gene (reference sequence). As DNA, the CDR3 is TGTGCCAGCAGTTTGGGCAGGGGTGGAAACACCATATATTTT. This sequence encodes CASSLGRGGNTIYF.

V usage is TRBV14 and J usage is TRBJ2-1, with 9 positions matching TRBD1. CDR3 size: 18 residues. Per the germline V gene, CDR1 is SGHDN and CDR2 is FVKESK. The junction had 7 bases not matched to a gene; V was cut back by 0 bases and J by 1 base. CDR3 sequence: CASSQDVRQGGSYNEQFF. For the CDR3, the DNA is TGTGCCAGCAGCCAAGACGTACGACAGGGGGGGTCCTACAATGAGCAGTTCTTC. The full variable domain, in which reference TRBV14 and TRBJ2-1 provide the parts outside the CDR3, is EAGVTQFPSHSVIEKGQTVTLRCDPISGHDNLYWYRRVMGKEIKFLLHFVKESKQDESGMPNNRFLAERTGGTYSTLKVQPAELEDSGVYFCASSQDVRQGGSYNEQFFGPGTRLTVL.

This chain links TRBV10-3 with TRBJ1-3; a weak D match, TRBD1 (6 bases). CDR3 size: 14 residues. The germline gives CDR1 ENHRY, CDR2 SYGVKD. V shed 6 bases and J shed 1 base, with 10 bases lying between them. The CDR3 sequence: CAIRKGDSGNTIYF. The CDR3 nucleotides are TGTGCCATCAGGAAGGGGGATTCTGGAAACACCATATATTTT.

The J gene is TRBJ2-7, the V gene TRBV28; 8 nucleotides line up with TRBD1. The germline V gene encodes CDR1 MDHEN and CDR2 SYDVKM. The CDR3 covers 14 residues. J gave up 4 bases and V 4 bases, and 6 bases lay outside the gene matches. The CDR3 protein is CASSSNRGAYEQYF. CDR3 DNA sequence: TGTGCCAGCAGTTCAAACAGGGGGGCATACGAGCAGTACTTC. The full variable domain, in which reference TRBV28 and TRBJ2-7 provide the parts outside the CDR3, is DVKVTQSSRYLVKRTGEKVFLECVQDMDHENMFWYRQDPGLGLRLIYFSYDVKMKEKGDIPEGYSVSREKKERFSLILESASTNQTSMYLCASSSNRGAYEQYFGPGTRLTVT.

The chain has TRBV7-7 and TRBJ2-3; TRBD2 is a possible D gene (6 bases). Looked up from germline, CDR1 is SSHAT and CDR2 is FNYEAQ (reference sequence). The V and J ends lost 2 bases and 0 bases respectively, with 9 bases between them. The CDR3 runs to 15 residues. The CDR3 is CASSLNGRSTDTQYF. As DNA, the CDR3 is TGTGCCAGCAGCTTAAACGGGAGAAGCACAGATACGCAGTATTTT.

Here the CDR3 reads CASSTKDRGETQYF. The CDR3 DNA is TGTGCCAGCAGCACCAAGGACAGGGGTGAGACCCAGTACTTC. This chain connects TRBV21-1 to TRBJ2-5; TRBD1 was called by the table and not checked on the DNA. TRBV21-1 is a documented pseudogene. This CDR3 comprises 14 residues.

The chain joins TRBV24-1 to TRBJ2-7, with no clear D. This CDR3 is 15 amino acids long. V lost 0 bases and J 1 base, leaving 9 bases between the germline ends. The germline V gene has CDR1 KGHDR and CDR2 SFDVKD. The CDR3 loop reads CATSDLFPFSYEQYF. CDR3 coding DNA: TGTGCCACCAGTGATTTGTTTCCCTTTTCCTACGAGCAGTACTTC.

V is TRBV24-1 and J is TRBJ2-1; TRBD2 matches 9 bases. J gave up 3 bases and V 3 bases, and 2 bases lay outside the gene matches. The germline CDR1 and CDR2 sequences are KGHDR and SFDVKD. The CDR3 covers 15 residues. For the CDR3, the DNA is TGTGCCACCAGTGATCTTAGCGGGAGCTACAATGAGCAGTTCTTC. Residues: CATSDLSGSYNEQFF.